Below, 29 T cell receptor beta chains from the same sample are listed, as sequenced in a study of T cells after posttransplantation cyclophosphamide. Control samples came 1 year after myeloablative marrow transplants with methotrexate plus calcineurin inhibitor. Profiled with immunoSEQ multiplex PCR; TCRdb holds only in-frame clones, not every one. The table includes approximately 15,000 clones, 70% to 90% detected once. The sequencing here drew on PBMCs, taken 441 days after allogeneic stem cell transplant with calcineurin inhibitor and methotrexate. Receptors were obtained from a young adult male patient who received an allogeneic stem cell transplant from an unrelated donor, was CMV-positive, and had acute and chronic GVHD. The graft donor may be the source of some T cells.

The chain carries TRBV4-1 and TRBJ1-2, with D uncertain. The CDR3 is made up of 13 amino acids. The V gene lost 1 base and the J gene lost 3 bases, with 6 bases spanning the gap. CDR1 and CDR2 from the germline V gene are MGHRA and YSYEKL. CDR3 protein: CASSQVGHYGYTF. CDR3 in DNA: TGCGCCAGCAGCCAAGTGGGCCACTATGGCTACACCTTC.

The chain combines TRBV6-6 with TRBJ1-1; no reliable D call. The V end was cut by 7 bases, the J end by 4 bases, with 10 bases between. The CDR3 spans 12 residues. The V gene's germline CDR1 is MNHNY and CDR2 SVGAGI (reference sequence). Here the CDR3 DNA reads TGTGCCAGCAAACTATCCGGCACTGAAGCTTTCTTT. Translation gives CASKLSGTEAFF.

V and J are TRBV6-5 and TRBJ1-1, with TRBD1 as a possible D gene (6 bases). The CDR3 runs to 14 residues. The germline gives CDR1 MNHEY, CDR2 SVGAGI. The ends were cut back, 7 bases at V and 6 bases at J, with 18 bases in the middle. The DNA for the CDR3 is TGTGCCAGCATCAAATCAGGGGCTGTATCTGAAGCTTTCTTT. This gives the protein CASIKSGAVSEAFF.

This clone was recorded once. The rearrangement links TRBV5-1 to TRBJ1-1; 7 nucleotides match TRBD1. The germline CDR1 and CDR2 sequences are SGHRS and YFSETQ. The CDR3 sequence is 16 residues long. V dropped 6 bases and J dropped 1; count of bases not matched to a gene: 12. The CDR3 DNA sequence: TGCGCCAGCAAAGAACCATACAGGGGCGCGAACACTGAAGCTTTCTTT. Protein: CASKEPYRGANTEAFF.

CDR3 sequence (DNA): TGTGCCAGCAGTTTAGGTATGGACACCTCTCTGGGCAACACTGAAGCTTTCTTT. It codes for CASSLGMDTSLGNTEAFF. The rearrangement joins TRBV27 to TRBJ1-1; D may be TRBD1 (5 bases). Trimming stripped 2 bases from V and 2 bases from J, with 21 bases between. CDR3 length: 18 amino acids. CDR1 MNHEY and CDR2 SMNVEV come from the germline V gene (reference sequence).

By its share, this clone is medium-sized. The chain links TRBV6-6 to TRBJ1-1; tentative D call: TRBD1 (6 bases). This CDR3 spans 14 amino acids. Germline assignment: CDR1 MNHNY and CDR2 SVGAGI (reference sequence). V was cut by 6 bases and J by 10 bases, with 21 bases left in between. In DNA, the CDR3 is TGTGCCAGCAGCCAACAATCGACAGGTTTCGCAGCTTTCTTT. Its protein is CASSQQSTGFAAFF.

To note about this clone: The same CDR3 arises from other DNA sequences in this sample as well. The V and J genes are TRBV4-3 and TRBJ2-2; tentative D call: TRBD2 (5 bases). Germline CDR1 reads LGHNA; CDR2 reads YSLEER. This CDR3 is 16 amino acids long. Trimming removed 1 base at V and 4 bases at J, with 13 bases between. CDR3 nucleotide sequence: TGCGCCAGCAGCCAAGGTCTCGGAGGCAGCACCGGGGAGCTGTTTTTT. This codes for CASSQGLGGSTGELFF.

CDR3 sequence reads: CASSFLQGARDEQYF. CDR3 DNA: TGCGCCAGCAGCTTCTTACAGGGGGCTCGCGACGAGCAGTACTTC. The chain links TRBV5-1 to TRBJ2-7, with 9 bases lining up with TRBD1. The CDR3 loop spans 15 amino acids. CDR1 and CDR2 from the germline V gene are SGHRS and YFSETQ. V gave up 2 bases and J gave up 5 bases; unmatched junction bases: 8.

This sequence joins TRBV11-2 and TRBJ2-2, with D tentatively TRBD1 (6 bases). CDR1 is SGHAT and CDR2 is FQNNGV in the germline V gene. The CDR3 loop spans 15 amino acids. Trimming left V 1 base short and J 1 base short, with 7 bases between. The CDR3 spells CASSLGGQNTGELFF. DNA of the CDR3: TGTGCCAGCAGCTTAGGGGGGCAGAACACCGGGGAGCTGTTTTTT.

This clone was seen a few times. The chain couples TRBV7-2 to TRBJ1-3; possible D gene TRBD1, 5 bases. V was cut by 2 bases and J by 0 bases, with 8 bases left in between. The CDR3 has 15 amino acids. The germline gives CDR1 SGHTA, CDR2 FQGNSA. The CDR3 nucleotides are TGTGCCAGCAGCTTAAGTAGGGGCTCTGGAAACACCATATATTTT. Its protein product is CASSLSRGSGNTIYF.

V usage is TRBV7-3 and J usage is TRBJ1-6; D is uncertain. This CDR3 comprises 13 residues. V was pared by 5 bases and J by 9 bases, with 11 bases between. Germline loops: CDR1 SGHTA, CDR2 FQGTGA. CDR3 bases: TGTGCCAGCAGCCTCCAGCCGGGTTCACCCCTCCACTTT. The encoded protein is CASSLQPGSPLHF. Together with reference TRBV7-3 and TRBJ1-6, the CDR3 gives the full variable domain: GAGVSQTPSNKVTEKGKYVELRCDPISGHTALYWYRQSLGQGPEFLIYFQGTGAADDSGLPNDRFFAVRPEGSVSTLKIQRTERGDSAVYLCASSLQPGSPLHFGNGTRLTVT.

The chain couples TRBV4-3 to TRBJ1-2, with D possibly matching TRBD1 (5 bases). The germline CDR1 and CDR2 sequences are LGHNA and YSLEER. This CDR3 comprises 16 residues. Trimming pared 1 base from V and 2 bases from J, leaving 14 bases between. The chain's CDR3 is CASSQVYDSRNYGYTF. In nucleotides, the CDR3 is TGCGCCAGCAGCCAAGTCTATGACAGTCGGAACTATGGCTACACCTTC.

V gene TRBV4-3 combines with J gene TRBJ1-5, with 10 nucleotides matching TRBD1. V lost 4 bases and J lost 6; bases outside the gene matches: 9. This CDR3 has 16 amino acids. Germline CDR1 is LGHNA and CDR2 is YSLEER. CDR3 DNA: TGCGCCAGCAGCCTCTCCCAGGGGGACAGGGGTCAGCCCCAGCATTTT. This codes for CASSLSQGDRGQPQHF.

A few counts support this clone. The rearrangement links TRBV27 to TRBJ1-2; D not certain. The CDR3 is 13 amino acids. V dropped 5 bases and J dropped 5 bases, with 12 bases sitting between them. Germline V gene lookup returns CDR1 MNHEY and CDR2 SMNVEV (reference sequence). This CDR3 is CASSPADRYGYTF. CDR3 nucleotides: TGTGCCAGCAGTCCGGCGGATAGGTATGGCTACACCTTC.

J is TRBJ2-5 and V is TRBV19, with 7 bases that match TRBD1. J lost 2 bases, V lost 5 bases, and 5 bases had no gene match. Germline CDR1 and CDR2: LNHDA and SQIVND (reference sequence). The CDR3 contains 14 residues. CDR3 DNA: TGTGCCAGTAGTGTAAACAGGGGTCAAGAGACCCAGTACTTC. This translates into CASSVNRGQETQYF.

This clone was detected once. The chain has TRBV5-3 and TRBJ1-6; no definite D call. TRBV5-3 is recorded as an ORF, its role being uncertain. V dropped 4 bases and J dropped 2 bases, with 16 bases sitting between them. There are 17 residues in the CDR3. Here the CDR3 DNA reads TGTGCCAGAAGCCCGGCCGGGGATTTTACCTATAATTCACCCCTCCACTTT. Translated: CARSPAGDFTYNSPLHF.

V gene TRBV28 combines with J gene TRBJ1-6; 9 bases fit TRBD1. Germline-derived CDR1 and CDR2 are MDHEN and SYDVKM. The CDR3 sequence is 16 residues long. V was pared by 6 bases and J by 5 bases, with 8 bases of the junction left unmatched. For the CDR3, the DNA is TGTGCCAGCAGGACCTACAGGGGGCTGGATAATTCACCCCTCCACTTT. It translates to CASRTYRGLDNSPLHF. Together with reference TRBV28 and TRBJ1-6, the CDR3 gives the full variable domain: DVKVTQSSRYLVKRTGEKVFLECVQDMDHENMFWYRQDPGLGLRLIYFSYDVKMKEKGDIPEGYSVSREKKERFSLILESASTNQTSMYLCASRTYRGLDNSPLHFGNGTRLTVT.

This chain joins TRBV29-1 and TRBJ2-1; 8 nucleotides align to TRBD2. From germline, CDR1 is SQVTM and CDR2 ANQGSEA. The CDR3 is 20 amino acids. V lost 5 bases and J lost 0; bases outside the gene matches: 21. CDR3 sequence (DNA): TGCAGCGTTTGGACGGGAGGGCGAGTAGACGGGAGGGCCTCCTACAATGAGCAGTTCTTC. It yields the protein CSVWTGGRVDGRASYNEQFF.

Here the CDR3 DNA reads TGTGCCAGCAGTGATCTTAGGGGCCGGGAGACCCAGTACTTC. This gives the protein CASSDLRGRETQYF. The chain carries TRBV2 and TRBJ2-5; TRBD1 is a possible D gene (5 bases). The germline CDR1 and CDR2 sequences are SNHLY and FYNNEI. This CDR3 contains 14 residues. V was clipped by 3 bases and J by 5 bases, with 13 bases between them.

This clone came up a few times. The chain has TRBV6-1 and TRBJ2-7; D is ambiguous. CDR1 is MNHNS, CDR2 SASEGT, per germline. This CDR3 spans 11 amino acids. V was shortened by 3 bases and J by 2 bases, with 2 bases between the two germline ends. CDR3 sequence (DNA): TGTGCCAGCAGTGACACCTACGAGCAGTACTTC. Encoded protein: CASSDTYEQYF.

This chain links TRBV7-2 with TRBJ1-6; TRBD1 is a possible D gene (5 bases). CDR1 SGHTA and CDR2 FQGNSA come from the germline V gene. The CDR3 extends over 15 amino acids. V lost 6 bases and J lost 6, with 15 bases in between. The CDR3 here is CASSYRQSFNSPLHF. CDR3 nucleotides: TGTGCCAGCAGTTATCGACAGTCATTTAATTCACCCCTCCACTTT. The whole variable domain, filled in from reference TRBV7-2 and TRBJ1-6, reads GAGVSQSPSNKVTEKGKDVELRCDPISGHTALYWYRQSLGQGLEFLIYFQGNSAPDKSGLPSDRFSAERTGGSVSTLTIQRTQQEDSAVYLCASSYRQSFNSPLHFGNGTRLTVT.

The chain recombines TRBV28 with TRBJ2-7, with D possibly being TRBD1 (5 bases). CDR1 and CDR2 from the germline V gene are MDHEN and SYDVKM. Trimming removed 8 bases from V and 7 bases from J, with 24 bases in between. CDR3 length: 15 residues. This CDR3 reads CASLMGRTSLQEQYF. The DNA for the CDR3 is TGTGCCAGCCTGATGGGCAGGACAAGCCTCCAGGAGCAGTACTTC.

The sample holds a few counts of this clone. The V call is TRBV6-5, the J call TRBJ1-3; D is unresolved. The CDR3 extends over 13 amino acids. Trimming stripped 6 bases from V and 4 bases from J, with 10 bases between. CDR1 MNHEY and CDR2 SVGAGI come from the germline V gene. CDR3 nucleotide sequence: TGTGCCAGCAGGGTATCGGGGGGAAACACCATATATTTT. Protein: CASRVSGGNTIYF.

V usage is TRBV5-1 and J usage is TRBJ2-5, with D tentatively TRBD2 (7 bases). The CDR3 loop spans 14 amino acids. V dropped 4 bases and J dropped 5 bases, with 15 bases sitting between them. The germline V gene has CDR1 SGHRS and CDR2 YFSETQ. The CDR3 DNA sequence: TGCGCCAGCAGCCAGGGGAGGGAAGGGGAGACCCAGTACTTC. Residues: CASSQGREGETQYF.

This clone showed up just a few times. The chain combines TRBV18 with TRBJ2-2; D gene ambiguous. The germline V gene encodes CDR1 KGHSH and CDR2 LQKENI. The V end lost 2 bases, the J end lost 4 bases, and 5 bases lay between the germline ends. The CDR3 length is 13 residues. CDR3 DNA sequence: TGTGCCAGCTCACCAGACTCCACCGGGGAGCTGTTTTTT. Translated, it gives CASSPDSTGELFF.

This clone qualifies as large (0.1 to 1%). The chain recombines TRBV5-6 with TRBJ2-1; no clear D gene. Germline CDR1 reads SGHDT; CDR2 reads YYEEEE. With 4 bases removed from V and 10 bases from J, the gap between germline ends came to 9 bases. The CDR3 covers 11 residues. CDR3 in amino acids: CASSRQLEQFF. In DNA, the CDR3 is TGTGCCAGCAGCCGCCAGTTGGAGCAGTTCTTC. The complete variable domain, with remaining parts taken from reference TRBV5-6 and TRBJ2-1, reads DAGVTQSPTHLIKTRGQQVTLRCSPKSGHDTVSWYQQALGQGPQFIFQYYEEEERQRGNFPDRFSGHQFPNYSSELNVNALLLGDSALYLCASSRQLEQFFGPGTRLTVL.

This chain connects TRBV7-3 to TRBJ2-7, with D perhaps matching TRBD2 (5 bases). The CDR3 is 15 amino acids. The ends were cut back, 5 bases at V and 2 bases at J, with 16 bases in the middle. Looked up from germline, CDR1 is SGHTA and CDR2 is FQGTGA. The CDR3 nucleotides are TGTGCCAGCAGCCCCCTGCCGGGGTCGACCTACGAGCAGTACTTC. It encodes CASSPLPGSTYEQYF.

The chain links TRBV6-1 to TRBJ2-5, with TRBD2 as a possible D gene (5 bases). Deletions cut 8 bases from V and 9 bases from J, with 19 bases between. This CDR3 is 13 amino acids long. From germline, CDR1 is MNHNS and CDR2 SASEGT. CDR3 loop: CASAEGPGRAQYF. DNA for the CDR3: TGTGCCAGCGCAGAAGGACCGGGAAGAGCCCAGTACTTC.

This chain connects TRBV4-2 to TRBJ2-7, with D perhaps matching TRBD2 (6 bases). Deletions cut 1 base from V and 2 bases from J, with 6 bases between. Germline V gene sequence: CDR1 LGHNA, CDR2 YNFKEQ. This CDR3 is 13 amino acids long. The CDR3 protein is CASSQGTTYEQYF. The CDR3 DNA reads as TGTGCCAGCAGCCAAGGGACTACCTACGAGCAGTACTTC.